This passage covers 27 T cell receptor beta chains from one sample sequenced in a study of identical twins. MiXCR, applied by TCRdb to the 5' RACE reads, yields one record per CDR3 protein. The repertoire holds hundreds of thousands of distinct CDR3 sequences, with about 7% as singletons. This same sample was also taken into another study, of yellow fever vaccine responses in identical twins.

Material for sequencing was memory (CD45RO+) T cells sorted from blood. The source is a woman aged 18-35 years in good health.

This clonotype was observed a few times. This CDR3 reads CASSSGTQTYEQYF. The CDR3, as DNA: TGTGCCAGCAGCAGCGGGACCCAAACCTACGAGCAGTACTTC. The chain has TRBV28 and TRBJ2-7, with TRBD2 matching over 7 bases. The CDR3 contains 14 residues. The V gene end was trimmed by 6 bases and the J gene end by 2 bases; junction bases not matched to a gene: 7. Germline CDR1 and CDR2: MDHEN and SYDVKM.

The CDR3 region is CASSLRRSEGTGANVLTF. The CDR3 DNA sequence: TGTGCCAGCAGCTTAAGACGGAGCGAGGGCACTGGGGCCAACGTCCTGACTTTC. The chain uses TRBV7-2 and TRBJ2-6; perhaps TRBD2 as D (5 bases). The V end was cut by 2 bases, the J end by 2 bases, with 16 bases between. The CDR3 spans 18 residues. CDR1 is SGHTA, CDR2 FQGNSA, per germline.

This clonotype turned up a few times. The chain uses TRBV4-2 and TRBJ2-1, with TRBD2 matching 7 bases. J was trimmed by 1 base and V by 0 bases; bases with no gene match: 6. Germline V gives CDR1 LGHNA, CDR2 YNFKEQ. The CDR3 contains 17 residues. CDR3 sequence (DNA): TGTGCCAGCAGCCAAGATCAGGGCGGGAGTTCCTACAATGAGCAGTTCTTC. The encoded protein is CASSQDQGGSSYNEQFF.

This chain joins TRBV28 and TRBJ2-7; 12 bases fit TRBD2. CDR1 and CDR2 from the germline V gene are MDHEN and SYDVKM. There are 15 residues in the CDR3. V was clipped by 3 bases and J by 7 bases; unmatched bases: 7. In DNA, the CDR3 is TGTGCCAGCAGTTTGCGGACTAGCGGGAAGAGGGAGCAGTACTTC. Its translation: CASSLRTSGKREQYF.

In this sample, this clonotype turned up many times. This sequence joins TRBV10-3 and TRBJ2-5, with 7 bases that match TRBD1. The CDR3 is made up of 14 amino acids. V lost 4 bases, J lost 9 bases, and 11 bases stayed unmatched. Per the germline V gene, CDR1 is ENHRY and CDR2 is SYGVKD. The CDR3, as DNA: TGTGCCATCAGTGGGGACAGCCCAGACTTGGCCCAGTACTTC. As protein: CAISGDSPDLAQYF.

This clonotype was observed many times. This chain's CDR3 is CASSGSRGPTSTDTQYF. CDR3 DNA: TGTGCCAGCAGTGGCAGCCGGGGACCTACTAGCACAGATACGCAGTATTTT. V is TRBV6-1 and J is TRBJ2-3; D assignment may be TRBD1 or TRBD2 (5 bases each). Germline V gene lookup returns CDR1 MNHNS and CDR2 SASEGT. V was pared by 4 bases and J by 0 bases, with 17 bases between. This CDR3 spans 17 amino acids.

This clonotype was recorded a few times. This chain connects TRBV7-7 to TRBJ2-1; maybe TRBD2 (6 bases). This CDR3 is 15 amino acids long. Germline assignment: CDR1 SSHAT and CDR2 FNYEAQ (reference sequence). Trimming removed 1 base from V and 1 base from J, with 8 bases in between. The CDR3, as DNA: TGTGCCAGCAGCTTAGATGGGACTTCCTACAATGAGCAGTTCTTC. It encodes CASSLDGTSYNEQFF.

This clonotype appeared a few times. The CDR3 loop is CASSGGQGLNSPLHF. CDR3 sequence (DNA): TGTGCCAGCAGTGGGGGACAGGGGCTGAATTCACCCCTCCACTTT. The chain links TRBV2 to TRBJ1-6; 10 bases match TRBD1. Losses at the gene ends were 4 bases for V and 7 bases for J; bases not matched to a gene: 4. This CDR3 is 15 amino acids long. Germline CDR1 SNHLY, CDR2 FYNNEI.

The CDR3 sequence: CASSPQGAGELFF. CDR3 bases: TGTGCCAGCAGCCCTCAGGGGGCCGGGGAGCTGTTTTTT. The gene calls are TRBV12-3 or TRBV12-4 and TRBJ2-2; 7 bases align to TRBD1. This CDR3 spans 13 amino acids. Trimming at V came to 6 bases and at J to 6 bases, leaving 4 bases not matched to a gene.

This clonotype was recorded a few times. The chain uses TRBV7-7 and TRBJ2-5; the D gene is possibly TRBD1 (5 bases). Trimming took off 1 base at V and 4 bases at J, with 13 bases between the two ends. The CDR3 covers 15 residues. The germline gives CDR1 SSHAT, CDR2 FNYEAQ (reference sequence). The CDR3 sequence: CASSLEGLPGETQYF. The CDR3 DNA reads TGTGCCAGCAGCTTAGAGGGGCTACCAGGAGAGACCCAGTACTTC.

This clonotype was counted many times. The chain uses TRBV5-1 and TRBJ2-1; the match to TRBD2 covers 8 bases. The CDR3 runs to 15 residues. Losses at the gene ends were 6 bases for V and 7 bases for J; bases not matched to a gene: 12. Looked up from germline, CDR1 is SGHRS and CDR2 is YFSETQ. The CDR3 coding sequence is TGCGCCAGCACCCCTGGAGGCGGGGGGCCTAATGAGCAGTTCTTC. Amino acids: CASTPGGGGPNEQFF.

This clonotype was counted at least ten times. V gene TRBV5-6 combines with J gene TRBJ2-7, with D hard to call. Germline values: CDR1 SGHDT, CDR2 YYEEEE. V lost 5 bases and J lost 0, with 9 bases in between. The CDR3 spans 13 residues. CDR3: CASRLRASYEQYF. CDR3 sequence (DNA): TGTGCCAGCAGGCTCAGAGCCTCCTACGAGCAGTACTTC.

The chain combines TRBV6-4 with TRBJ2-1; 8 nucleotides line up with TRBD2. The germline V gene has CDR1 MRHNA and CDR2 SNTAGT. V shed 3 bases, J shed 10 bases, and the junction held 8 bases outside the gene matches. CDR3 length: 14 residues. CDR3 DNA: TGTGCCAGCAGTGAACGGGAGGGCCCTTTGGAGCAGTTCTTC. Protein: CASSEREGPLEQFF.

This clonotype was seen repeatedly, ten times or more. V gene TRBV29-1 combines with J gene TRBJ1-2; maybe TRBD1 (6 bases). The germline V gene has CDR1 SQVTM and CDR2 ANQGSEA. Between the trimmed V and J ends, which lost 6 bases and 6 bases, there was a span of 14 bases. The CDR3 consists of 12 residues. The CDR3 DNA is TGCAGCGTCGCTGGACAGTTGGATGGCTACACCTTC. Amino acids: CSVAGQLDGYTF.

The sample holds many counts of this clonotype. The chain combines TRBV20-1 with TRBJ2-1, with 7 nucleotides matching TRBD1. Trimming cost V 3 bases and J 6 bases; bases outside gene matches: 2. CDR3 length: 12 residues. The germline gives CDR1 DFQATT, CDR2 SNEGSKA (reference sequence). The CDR3 bases are TGCAGTGCTAGGTACAGGGGCAATGAGCAGTTCTTC. Its translation is CSARYRGNEQFF.

This clonotype was picked up many times. The chain links TRBV10-3 to TRBJ2-2; TRBD2 agrees at 8 bases. Germline CDR1 reads ENHRY; CDR2 reads SYGVKD. J was trimmed by 3 bases and V by 4 bases; bases with no gene match: 7. The CDR3 totals 16 residues. The CDR3 DNA reads TGTGCCATCAGTGCCGTAGCGGGAAAGGACACCGGGGAGCTGTTTTTT. It translates to CAISAVAGKDTGELFF.

This clonotype appeared many times. The rearrangement links TRBV29-1 to TRBJ2-5; TRBD2 aligns across 14 bases. The CDR3 contains 18 residues. Germline CDR1 is SQVTM and CDR2 is ANQGSEA. Trimming at V came to 4 bases and at J to 5 bases, leaving 15 bases not matched to a gene. CDR3 protein: CSVVPAPTSGRVTETQYF. The CDR3 DNA is TGCAGCGTTGTCCCTGCGCCGACTAGCGGGAGGGTAACGGAGACCCAGTACTTC. The variable domain in full, completed from reference TRBV29-1 and TRBJ2-5, reads SAVISQKPSRDICQRGTSLTIQCQVDSQVTMMFWYRQQPGQSLTLIATANQGSEATYESGFVIDKFPISRPNLTFSTLTVSNMSPEDSSIYLCSVVPAPTSGRVTETQYFGPGTRLLVL.

This clonotype has a handful of counts. The chain links TRBV12-3 or TRBV12-4 to TRBJ1-1; D unresolved. CDR3 length: 14 amino acids. Trimming took 1 base from V and 0 from J, leaving 6 bases between them. DNA for the CDR3: TGTGCCAGCAGTTTAGACTGGGTGAACACTGAAGCTTTCTTT. It is translated as CASSLDWVNTEAFF.

This clonotype was seen many times. The chain has TRBV14 and TRBJ2-7; 8 bases align to TRBD1. Germline assignment: CDR1 SGHDN and CDR2 FVKESK. The J segment lost 2 bases and the V segment lost 4 bases, leaving 7 bases of the junction unmatched. This CDR3 region has 15 residues. This CDR3 is CASSLGQGGPYEQYF. The DNA for the CDR3 is TGTGCCAGCAGCCTAGGACAGGGAGGACCCTACGAGCAGTACTTC.

This clonotype was counted between two and nine times. The V call is TRBV2, the J call TRBJ2-2, with 16 bases lining up with TRBD2. V lost 7 bases to trimming and J lost 7 bases; unmatched junction nucleotides: 6. Germline V gives CDR1 SNHLY, CDR2 FYNNEI. The CDR3 has 16 residues. The CDR3, as DNA: TGTGCCAGCAAGGGGACTAGCGGGGGGGCCCTCGGGGAGCTGTTTTTT. Its protein is CASKGTSGGALGELFF.

This clonotype was seen a few times. This chain connects TRBV6-5 to TRBJ2-5; 7 bases match TRBD2. Germline trimming cut 3 bases from V and 2 bases from J; bases unmatched to any gene: 6. This CDR3 is 15 amino acids long. CDR1 and CDR2 from the germline V gene are MNHEY and SVGAGI. CDR3 coding DNA: TGTGCCAGCAGTTATGAGGGGCGGGGGCAAGAGACCCAGTACTTC. This codes for CASSYEGRGQETQYF.

In its sample, this clonotype was seen many times. This chain joins TRBV28 and TRBJ2-1; weak D call: TRBD1 (5 bases). The CDR3 is 14 amino acids. Trimming stripped 5 bases from V and 5 bases from J, with 13 bases between. Germline assignment: CDR1 MDHEN and CDR2 SYDVKM. For the CDR3, the DNA is TGTGCCAGCAGTAGGGCAGGGCTCAACAATGAGCAGTTCTTC. It translates to CASSRAGLNNEQFF.

This clonotype has only a few counts. V gene TRBV7-8 combines with J gene TRBJ2-3, with unresolved D. Germline-derived CDR1 and CDR2 are SGHVS and FQNEAQ. The CDR3 length is 17 residues. V lost 1 base, J lost 2 bases, and 16 bases lay in between. This CDR3 is CASSLGGGRSPTDTQYF. The CDR3 DNA reads as TGTGCCAGCAGCTTAGGGGGTGGGCGGTCCCCCACAGATACGCAGTATTTT.

This clonotype came up a few times. This chain connects TRBV27 to TRBJ2-1; 8 bases match TRBD1. Germline loops: CDR1 MNHEY, CDR2 SMNVEV (reference sequence). There are 13 residues in the CDR3. The V gene end was trimmed by 5 bases and the J gene end by 8 bases; junction bases not matched to a gene: 5. CDR3 loop: CASSPWTGYEQFF. The CDR3 region has the DNA TGTGCCAGCAGTCCATGGACAGGGTATGAGCAGTTCTTC.

The sample holds many counts of this clonotype. The genes are TRBV11-2 and TRBJ2-5, with D possibly being TRBD1 or TRBD2 (5 bases each). Trimming took off 2 bases at V and 5 bases at J, with 15 bases between the two ends. The CDR3 loop spans 15 amino acids. The V gene's germline CDR1 is SGHAT and CDR2 FQNNGV. For the CDR3, the DNA is TGTGCCAGCAGCTTAAACCGAGGGGTTTGGGAGACCCAGTACTTC. Translating gives CASSLNRGVWETQYF.

This clonotype was detected many times. The chain couples TRBV12-3 or TRBV12-4 to TRBJ2-7; tentatively, D is TRBD1 (5 bases). The CDR3 contains 13 residues. The ends were cut back, 4 bases at V and 3 bases at J, with 10 bases in the middle. The CDR3 loop reads CASSSDTGYEQYF. The CDR3 DNA follows: TGTGCCAGCAGTTCTGACACAGGCTACGAGCAGTACTTC.

This clonotype was found a few times. The J gene is TRBJ2-3, the V gene TRBV20-1; 8 positions match TRBD1. V lost 6 bases to trimming and J lost 3 bases; unmatched junction nucleotides: 11. This CDR3 is built from 15 residues. In germline, CDR1 is DFQATT, CDR2 SNEGSKA (reference sequence). The CDR3 sequence is CSAMPRTGRTDTQYF. The DNA for the CDR3 is TGCAGTGCCATGCCCAGGACAGGGAGGACAGATACGCAGTATTTT.